This entry lists 3 T cell receptor beta chains sequenced from one sample in a study of beta chain features in type 1 diabetes. Reverse transcription of all isolated RNA meant that expressed TCRB transcripts were sequenced. Only in-frame clones appear in the TCRdb table, and some are missing; sequencing was by immunoSEQ multiplex PCR. Here the sample spans hundreds of thousands of clones, around a sixth being singletons. Sequenced sample: naive CD4+ T cells from blood. The receptors derive from a man aged 18 to 35 in good health.

This clone appeared a few times. The rearrangement joins TRBV5-5 to TRBJ2-1; 8 nucleotides match TRBD1. The CDR3 spans 13 residues. V lost 3 bases to trimming and J lost 7 bases; unmatched junction nucleotides: 3. Germline V gives CDR1 SGHKS, CDR2 YYEKEE (reference sequence). The DNA for the CDR3 is TGTGCCAGCAGCTGGGACAGGCCAAATGAGCAGTTCTTC. Its translation is CASSWDRPNEQFF.

This chain connects TRBV7-6 to TRBJ2-5; the match to TRBD1 covers 7 bases. The DNA end favors TRBJ2-7, so the J call may be wrong. Per the germline V gene, CDR1 is SGHVS and CDR2 is FNYEAQ. The CDR3 totals 15 residues. The CDR3 loop reads CASSLARDSSYEQYF. The CDR3 DNA reads as TGTGCCAGCAGCTTAGCCCGGGACAGCTCCTACGAGCAGTACTTC.

About this clone itself: One junction end does not reproduce the germline sequence, and a read error may be involved. The genes are TRBV25-1 and TRBJ2-5; D gene ambiguous. The CDR3 spans 10 residues. In germline, CDR1 is MGHDK, CDR2 SYGVNS. CDR3 in amino acids: CASSAVRKDF. Here the CDR3 DNA reads TGTGCCAGCAGTGCCGTCCGAAAGGACTTC.